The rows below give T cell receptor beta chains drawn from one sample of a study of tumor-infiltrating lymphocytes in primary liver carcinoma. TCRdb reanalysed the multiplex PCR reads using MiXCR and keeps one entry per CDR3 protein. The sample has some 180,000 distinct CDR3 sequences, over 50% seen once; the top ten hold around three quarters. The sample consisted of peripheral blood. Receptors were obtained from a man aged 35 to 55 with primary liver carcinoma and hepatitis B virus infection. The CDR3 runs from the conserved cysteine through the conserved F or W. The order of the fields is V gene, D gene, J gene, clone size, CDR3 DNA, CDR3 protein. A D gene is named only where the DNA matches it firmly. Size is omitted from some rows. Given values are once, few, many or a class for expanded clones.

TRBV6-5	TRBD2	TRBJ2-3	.	TGTACCAGCGGCCAACTAGCGGCCCGGTTGGATACGCAGTATTTT	CTSGQLAARLDTQYF
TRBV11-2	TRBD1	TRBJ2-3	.	TGTGCCAGCAGCACGGGGAGACTCACAGGGGCGCAAACTGATAAGCAGTATTTT	CASSTGRLTGAQTDKQYF
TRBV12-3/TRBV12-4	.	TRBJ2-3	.	TGTGCCAGCAGTTTGCTCCGGGCAGATACGCAGTATTTT	CASSLLRADTQYF
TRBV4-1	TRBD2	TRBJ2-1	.	TGCGCCAGCAGCCAAGAGGGGACCTGGGGGGGACAGTTCTTC	CASSQEGTWGGQFF
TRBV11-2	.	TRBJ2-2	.	TGTGCCAGCAGCTCTCAACTAACGGTGAACACCGGGGAGCTGTTTTTT	CASSSQLTVNTGELFF
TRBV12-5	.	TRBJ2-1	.	TGTGCTAGTGGACGGAGTAGCGGAGAGTACAATGAGCAGTTCTTC	CASGRSSGEYNEQFF
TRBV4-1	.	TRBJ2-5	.	TGCGCCAGCAGCCAAGATGCGAAGACCCAGTACTTC	CASSQDAKTQYF
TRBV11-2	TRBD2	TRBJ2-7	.	TGTGCCAACAACATCGGGAGGGCCGGGTACGAGCAGTGCTTC	CANNIGRAGYEQCF
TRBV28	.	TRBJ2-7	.	TGTGACAGCAGCCAAATGTTTGGCGAGCAGTACTTC	CDSSQMFGEQYF
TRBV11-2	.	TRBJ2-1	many	TGTGCCAGCAGCTTAGAAGGGAGCTCCTACAATGAGCAGTTCTTC	CASSLEGSSYNEQFF
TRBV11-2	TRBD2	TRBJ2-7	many	TGTGCCAGCAGCTTGACTAGCGGGGCCCACGAGCAGTACTTC	CASSLTSGAHEQYF
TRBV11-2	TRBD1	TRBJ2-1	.	TGTGCCAGCATCTACAGGGGGCCCGGTCGCAATGAGCAGTTCTTC	CASIYRGPGRNEQFF
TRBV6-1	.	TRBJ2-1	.	TGTGCCAGCAGTGAAGTGGGACGGGGGACCCAGTTCTTC	CASSEVGRGTQFF
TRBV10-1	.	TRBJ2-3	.	TGCGCCAGCAGTGAGTCCCAGGGGACAGATACGCAGTATTTT	CASSESQGTDTQYF
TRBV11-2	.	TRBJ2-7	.	TGTGCCAACAGCCCCATTGGGGGAGGCATCTCTCGCGAGCAGTACTTC	CANSPIGGGISREQYF
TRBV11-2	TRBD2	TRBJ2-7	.	TGTGCCAGCAGTTTCACTACTAGCGGCCCCATTGCGTCCTACGAGCAGTACTTC	CASSFTTSGPIASYEQYF
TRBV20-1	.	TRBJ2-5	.	TGCAGTGCTAGAGATACGGGTGCTGGGGGGACCCAGTACTTC	CSARDTGAGGTQYF
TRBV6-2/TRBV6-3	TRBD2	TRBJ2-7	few	TGTGCCAGCAGTTACTCTAGCGGGAGGGTCTACGAGCAGTACTTC	CASSYSSGRVYEQYF
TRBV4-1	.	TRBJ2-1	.	TGCGCCAGGAGCCAAGATCCGTGGGGTTACTACAATGAGCAGTTCTTC	CARSQDPWGYYNEQFF
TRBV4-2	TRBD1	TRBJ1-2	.	TGTGCCAGCAGCCATTTACAGGGGGCGCATAACTATGGCTACACCTTC	CASSHLQGAHNYGYTF
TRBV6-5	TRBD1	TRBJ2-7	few	TGTGCCAGCAGGCGCTCCGGGACAGGGCGATACGAGCAGTACTTC	CASRRSGTGRYEQYF
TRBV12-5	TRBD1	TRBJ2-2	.	TGTGCTAGTGGTCCAACAGGGGTGGCGAACACCGGGGAGCTATCTTTT	CASGPTGVANTGELSF
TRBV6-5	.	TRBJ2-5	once	TGTGCCAGCAGCCTCCCGGGGAGTAGCCAAGAGACCCAGTACTTC	CASSLPGSSQETQYF
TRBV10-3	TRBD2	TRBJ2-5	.	TGTGCCATCAGTGAGAGGAGCGGGGAAGAGAGCCAGTACTTC	CAISERSGEESQYF
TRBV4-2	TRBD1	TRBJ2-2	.	TGTGCCAGCAGCCAAGCGGGACAGAGGAGAACGTCCGGGGACCTGTTTTTT	CASSQAGQRRTSGDLFF